This T cell receptor (beta chain) was profiled in a study of technical replicates of blood from a few donors. Produced via immunoSEQ multiplex PCR; TCRdb's table is partial and in-frame only. The sample includes 50,000 to 70,000 clones, around 93% of them seen just once. CDR3 length: 12 residues. Germline V gene lookup returns CDR1 GTSNPN and CDR2 SVGIG (reference sequence). Regarding this clone: One junction end disagrees with the germline gene, perhaps due to a read error.

The V call is TRBV30, the J call TRBJ2-1; D remains ambiguous. The TCR sequence derives from a human donor in good health. Some clones in this sample may be carry-over from other donors' samples. The sample taken for sequencing was PBMCs. CDR3 DNA sequence: TGTGCCTGGAGTGTGGTCTACCATGAGCAGTTCTTC. It encodes CAWSVVYHEQFF.